This TCR beta chain was sequenced for a study of CD4 T cells in relation to SARS-CoV-2 and coronaviruses. The unexposed donors gave CD4+ T cells in about 2010-2019, prior to COVID-19. CD4+ T cells were isolated from the cells after about 11 days of culture. The CDR3 runs 14 residues. CDR1 and CDR2 from the germline V gene are SEHNR and FQNEAQ (reference sequence). V lost 3 bases, J lost 0 bases, and 6 bases lay in between. Clones were sequenced by immunoSEQ multiplex PCR, and TCRdb holds only the in-frame ones, with some missing. This table has more than 25,000 clones, 60% to 80% appearing once. In regard to this clone: Its antigen remains unidentified.

The gene calls are TRBV7-9 and TRBJ1-3; D not certain. Sequenced material: CD4+ T cells from PBMCs, cultured in vitro. The sequence derives from a human donor in good health. CDR3 bases: TGTGCCAGCAGCTTTGGAACCTCTGGAAACACCATATATTTT. It translates to CASSFGTSGNTIYF. Variable domain in full (rest from reference TRBV7-9 and TRBJ1-3): DTGVSQNPRHKITKRGQNVTFRCDPISEHNRLYWYRQTLGQGPEFLTYFQNEAQLEKSRLLSDRFSAERPKGSFSTLEIQRTEQGDSAMYLCASSFGTSGNTIYFGEGSWLTVV.